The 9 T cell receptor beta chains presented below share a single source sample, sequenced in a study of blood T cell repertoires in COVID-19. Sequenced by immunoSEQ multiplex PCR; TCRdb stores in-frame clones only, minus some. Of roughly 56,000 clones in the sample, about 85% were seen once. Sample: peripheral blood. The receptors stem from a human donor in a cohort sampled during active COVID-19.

This chain's CDR3 is CAWQGLESGNTIYF. The CDR3, as DNA: TGTGCCTGGCAGGGCCTCGAGTCTGGAAACACCATATATTTT. The chain has TRBV30 and TRBJ1-3, with a possible D match to TRBD1 (5 bases). From germline, CDR1 is GTSNPN and CDR2 SVGIG (reference sequence). Trimming removed 5 bases from V and 1 base from J, with 12 bases in between. The CDR3 totals 14 residues.

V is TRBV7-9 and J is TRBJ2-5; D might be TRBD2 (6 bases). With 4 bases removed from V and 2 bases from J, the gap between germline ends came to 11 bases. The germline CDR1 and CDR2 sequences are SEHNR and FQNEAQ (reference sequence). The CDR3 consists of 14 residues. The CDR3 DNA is TGTGCCAGCAGCTCCAGGACTATACAAGAGACCCAGTACTTC. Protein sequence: CASSSRTIQETQYF.

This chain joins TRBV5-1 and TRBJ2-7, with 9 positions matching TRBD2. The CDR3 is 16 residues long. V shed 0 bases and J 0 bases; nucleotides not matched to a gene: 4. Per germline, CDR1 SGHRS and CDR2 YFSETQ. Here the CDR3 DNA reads TGCGCCAGCAGCTTGGGTCGACTAGCGGTCTCCTACGAGCAGTACTTC. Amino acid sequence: CASSLGRLAVSYEQYF.

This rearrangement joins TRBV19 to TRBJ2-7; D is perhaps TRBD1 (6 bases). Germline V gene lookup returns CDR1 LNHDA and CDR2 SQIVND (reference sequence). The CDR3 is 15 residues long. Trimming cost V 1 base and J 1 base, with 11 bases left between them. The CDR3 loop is CASSIASGQSYEQYF. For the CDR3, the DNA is TGTGCCAGTAGTATAGCCTCCGGACAGTCCTACGAGCAGTACTTC.

CDR3 residues: CASSITPVNYGYTF. CDR3 bases: TGTGCCAGTAGCATCACCCCGGTTAACTATGGCTACACCTTC. The chain has TRBV19 and TRBJ1-2; D remains unclear. V gave up 6 bases and J gave up 1 base, with 12 bases separating them. CDR1 is LNHDA, CDR2 SQIVND, per germline (reference sequence). This CDR3 is built from 14 residues.

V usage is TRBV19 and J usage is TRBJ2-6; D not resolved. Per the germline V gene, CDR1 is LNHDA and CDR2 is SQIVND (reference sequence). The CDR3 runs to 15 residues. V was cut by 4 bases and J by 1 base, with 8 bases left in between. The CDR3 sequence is CASSTTASGANVLTF. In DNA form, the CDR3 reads TGTGCCAGTAGTACCACAGCTTCTGGGGCCAACGTCCTGACTTTC. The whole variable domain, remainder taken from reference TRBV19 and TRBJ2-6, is DGGITQSPKYLFRKEGQNVTLSCEQNLNHDAMYWYRQDPGQGLRLIYYSQIVNDFQKGDIAEGYSVSREKKESFPLTVTSAQKNPTAFYLCASSTTASGANVLTFGAGSRLTVL.

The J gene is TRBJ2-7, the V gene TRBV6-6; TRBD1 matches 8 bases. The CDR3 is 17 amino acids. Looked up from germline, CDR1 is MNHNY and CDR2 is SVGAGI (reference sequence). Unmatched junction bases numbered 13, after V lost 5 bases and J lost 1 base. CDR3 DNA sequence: TGTGCCAGCAGTCGGACACCGGGACAGGACATATCCTACGAGCAGTACTTC. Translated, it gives CASSRTPGQDISYEQYF.

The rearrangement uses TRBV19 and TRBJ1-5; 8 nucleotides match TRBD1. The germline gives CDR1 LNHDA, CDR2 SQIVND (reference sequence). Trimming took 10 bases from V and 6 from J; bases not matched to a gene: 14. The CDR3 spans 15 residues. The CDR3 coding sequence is TGTGCCACCAGTATGCAGGGGGCGCAAGGTCAGCCCCAGCATTTT. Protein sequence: CATSMQGAQGQPQHF.

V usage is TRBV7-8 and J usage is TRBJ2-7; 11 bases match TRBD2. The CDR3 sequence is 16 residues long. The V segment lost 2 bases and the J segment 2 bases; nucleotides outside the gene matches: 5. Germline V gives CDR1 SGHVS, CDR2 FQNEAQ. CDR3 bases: TGTGCCAGCAGCTTAAAACTAGCGGGGGCAACCTACGAGCAGTACTTC. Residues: CASSLKLAGATYEQYF.